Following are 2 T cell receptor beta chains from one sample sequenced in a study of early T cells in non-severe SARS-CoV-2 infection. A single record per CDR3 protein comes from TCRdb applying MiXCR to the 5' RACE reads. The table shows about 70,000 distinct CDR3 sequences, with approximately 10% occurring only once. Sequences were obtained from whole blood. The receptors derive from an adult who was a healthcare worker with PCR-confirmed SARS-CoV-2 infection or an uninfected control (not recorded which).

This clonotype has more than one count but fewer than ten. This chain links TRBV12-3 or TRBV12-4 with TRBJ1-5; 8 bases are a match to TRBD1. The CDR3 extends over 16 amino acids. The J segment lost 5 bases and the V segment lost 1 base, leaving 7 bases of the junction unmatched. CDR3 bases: TGTGCCAGCAGTTTAGGTCAGGGGGCGGGCGATCAGCCCCAGCATTTT. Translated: CASSLGQGAGDQPQHF.

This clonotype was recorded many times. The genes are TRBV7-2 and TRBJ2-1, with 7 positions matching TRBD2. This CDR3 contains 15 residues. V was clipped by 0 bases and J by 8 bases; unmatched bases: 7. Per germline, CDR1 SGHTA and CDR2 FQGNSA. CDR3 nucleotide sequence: TGTGCCAGCAGCTTAGCGGGGGGGACTGTCTATGAGCAGTTCTTC. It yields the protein CASSLAGGTVYEQFF.